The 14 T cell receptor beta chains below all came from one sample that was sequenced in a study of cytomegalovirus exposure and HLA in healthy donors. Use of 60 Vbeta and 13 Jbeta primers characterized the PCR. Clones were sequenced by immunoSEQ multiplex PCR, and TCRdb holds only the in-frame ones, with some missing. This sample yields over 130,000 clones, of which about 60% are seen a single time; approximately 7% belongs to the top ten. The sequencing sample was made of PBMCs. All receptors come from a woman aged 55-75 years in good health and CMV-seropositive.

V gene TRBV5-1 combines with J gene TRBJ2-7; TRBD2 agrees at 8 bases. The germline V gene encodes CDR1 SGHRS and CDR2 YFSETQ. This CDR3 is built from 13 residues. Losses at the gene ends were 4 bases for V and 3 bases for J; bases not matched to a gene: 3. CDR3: CASSRGGYYEQYF. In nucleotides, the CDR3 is TGCGCCAGCAGCCGGGGGGGATACTACGAGCAGTACTTC. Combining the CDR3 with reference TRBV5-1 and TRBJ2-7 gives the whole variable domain KAGVTQTPRYLIKTRGQQVTLSCSPISGHRSVSWYQQTPGQGLQFLFEYFSETQRNKGNFPGRFSGRQFSNSRSEMNVSTLELGDSALYLCASSRGGYYEQYFGPGTRLTVT.

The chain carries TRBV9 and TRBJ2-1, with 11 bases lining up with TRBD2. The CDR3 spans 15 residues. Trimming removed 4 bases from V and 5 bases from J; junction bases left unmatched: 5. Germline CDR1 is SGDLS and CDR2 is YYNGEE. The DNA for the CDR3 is TGTGCCAGCAGCAAGGGGACTAGCGGCGACAATGAGCAGTTCTTC. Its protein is CASSKGTSGDNEQFF.

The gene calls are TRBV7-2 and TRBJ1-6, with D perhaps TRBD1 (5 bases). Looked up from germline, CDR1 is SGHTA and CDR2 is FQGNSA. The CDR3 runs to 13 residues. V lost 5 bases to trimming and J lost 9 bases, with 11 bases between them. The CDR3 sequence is CASSGTRSSPLHF. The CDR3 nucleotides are TGTGCCAGCAGCGGGACTCGGAGTTCACCCCTCCACTTT.

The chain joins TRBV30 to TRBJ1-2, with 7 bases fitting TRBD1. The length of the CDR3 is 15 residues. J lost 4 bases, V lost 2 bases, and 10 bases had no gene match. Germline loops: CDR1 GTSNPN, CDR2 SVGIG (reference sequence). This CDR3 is CAWSRGGPRGYGYTF. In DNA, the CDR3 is TGTGCCTGGAGTAGAGGGGGCCCGAGGGGCTATGGCTACACCTTC.

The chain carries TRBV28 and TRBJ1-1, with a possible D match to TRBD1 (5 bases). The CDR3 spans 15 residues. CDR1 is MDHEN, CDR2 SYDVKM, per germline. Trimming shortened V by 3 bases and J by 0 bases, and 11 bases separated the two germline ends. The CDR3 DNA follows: TGTGCCAGCAGTTTCGGGGGACGGCTGAACACTGAAGCTTTCTTT. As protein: CASSFGGRLNTEAFF.

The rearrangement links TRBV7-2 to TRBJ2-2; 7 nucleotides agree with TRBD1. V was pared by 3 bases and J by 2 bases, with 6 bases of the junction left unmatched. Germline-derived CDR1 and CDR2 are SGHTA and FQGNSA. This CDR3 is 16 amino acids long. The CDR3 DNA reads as TGTGCCAGCAGCTTCTCGGGGACAGCAAACACCGGGGAGCTGTTTTTT. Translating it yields CASSFSGTANTGELFF. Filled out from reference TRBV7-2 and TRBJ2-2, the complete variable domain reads GAGVSQSPSNKVTEKGKDVELRCDPISGHTALYWYRQSLGQGLEFLIYFQGNSAPDKSGLPSDRFSAERTGGSVSTLTIQRTQQEDSAVYLCASSFSGTANTGELFFGEGSRLTVL.

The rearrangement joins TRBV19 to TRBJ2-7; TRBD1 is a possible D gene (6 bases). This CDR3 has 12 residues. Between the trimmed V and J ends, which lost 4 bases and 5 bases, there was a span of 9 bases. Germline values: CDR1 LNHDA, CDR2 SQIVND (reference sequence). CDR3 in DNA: TGTGCCAGTAGTAAACAGGGTCACGAGCAGTACTTC. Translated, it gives CASSKQGHEQYF. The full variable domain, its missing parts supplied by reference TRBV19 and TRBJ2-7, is DGGITQSPKYLFRKEGQNVTLSCEQNLNHDAMYWYRQDPGQGLRLIYYSQIVNDFQKGDIAEGYSVSREKKESFPLTVTSAQKNPTAFYLCASSKQGHEQYFGPGTRLTVT.

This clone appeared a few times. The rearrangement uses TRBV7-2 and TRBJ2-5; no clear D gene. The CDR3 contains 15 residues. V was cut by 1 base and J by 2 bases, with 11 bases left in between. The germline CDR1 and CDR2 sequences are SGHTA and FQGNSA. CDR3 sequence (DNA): TGTGCCAGCAGCTTAGTCCGCACAGATCAAGAGACCCAGTACTTC. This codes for CASSLVRTDQETQYF.

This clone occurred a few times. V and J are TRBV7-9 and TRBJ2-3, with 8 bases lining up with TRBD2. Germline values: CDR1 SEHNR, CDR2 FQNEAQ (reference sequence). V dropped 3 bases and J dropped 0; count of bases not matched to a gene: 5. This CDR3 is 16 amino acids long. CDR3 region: CASSFGTSGSTDTQYF. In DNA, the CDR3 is TGTGCCAGCAGCTTTGGAACTAGCGGAAGCACAGATACGCAGTATTTT.

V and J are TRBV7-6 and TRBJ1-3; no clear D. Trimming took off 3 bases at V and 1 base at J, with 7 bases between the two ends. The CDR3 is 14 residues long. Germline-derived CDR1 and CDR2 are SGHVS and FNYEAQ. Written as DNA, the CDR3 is TGTGCCAGCAGCTTCGAGCCGTCTGGAAACACCATATATTTT. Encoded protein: CASSFEPSGNTIYF.

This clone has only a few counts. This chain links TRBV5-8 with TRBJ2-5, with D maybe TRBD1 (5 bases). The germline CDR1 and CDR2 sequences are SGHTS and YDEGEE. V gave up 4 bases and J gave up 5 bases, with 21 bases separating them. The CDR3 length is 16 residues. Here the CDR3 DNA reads TGTGCCAGCAGCAGGGGATTAAGGGTAACCGGCGAGACCCAGTACTTC. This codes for CASSRGLRVTGETQYF.

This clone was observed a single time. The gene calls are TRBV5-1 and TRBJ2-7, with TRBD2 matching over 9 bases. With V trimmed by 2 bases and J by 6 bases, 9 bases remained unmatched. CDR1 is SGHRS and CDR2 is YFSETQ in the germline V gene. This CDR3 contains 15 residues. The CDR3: CASSLVAGEFFEQYF. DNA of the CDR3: TGCGCCAGCAGCTTAGTAGCGGGAGAGTTTTTCGAGCAGTACTTC.

The CDR3 region has the DNA TGCGCCAGCAGCGAAAGGACAGGGGTAATTGAAGCTTTCTTT. It is translated as CASSERTGVIEAFF. The chain carries TRBV5-1 and TRBJ1-1; the match to TRBD1 covers 9 bases. CDR3 length equals 14 residues. Germline V gene data show CDR1 as SGHRS and CDR2 as YFSETQ. V shed 4 bases and J 7 bases; nucleotides not matched to a gene: 8.

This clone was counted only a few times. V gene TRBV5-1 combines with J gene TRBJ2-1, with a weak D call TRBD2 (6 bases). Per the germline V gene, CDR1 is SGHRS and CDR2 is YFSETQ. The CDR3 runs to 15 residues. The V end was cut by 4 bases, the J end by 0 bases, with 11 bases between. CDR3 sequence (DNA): TGCGCCAGCAGCCCCAGACTAGACTCCTACAATGAGCAGTTCTTC. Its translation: CASSPRLDSYNEQFF.